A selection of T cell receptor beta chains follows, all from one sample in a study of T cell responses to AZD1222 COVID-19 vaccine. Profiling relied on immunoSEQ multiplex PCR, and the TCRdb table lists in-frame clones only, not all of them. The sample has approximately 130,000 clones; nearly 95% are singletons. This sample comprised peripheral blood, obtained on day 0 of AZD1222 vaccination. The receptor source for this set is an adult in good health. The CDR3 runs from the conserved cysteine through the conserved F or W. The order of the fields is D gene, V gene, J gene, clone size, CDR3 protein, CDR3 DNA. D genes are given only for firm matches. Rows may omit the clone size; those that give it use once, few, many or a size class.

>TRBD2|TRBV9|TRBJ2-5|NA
CASSVGQGGETQYF
TGTGCCAGCAGCGTAGGCCAGGGAGGGGAGACCCAGTACTTC
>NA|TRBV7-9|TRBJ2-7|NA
CASSSRTRREQYF
TGTGCCAGCAGCTCAAGGACACGTCGCGAGCAGTACTTC
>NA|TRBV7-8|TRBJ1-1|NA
CASSQREITRGNTEAFF
TGTGCCAGCAGCCAGAGGGAGATCACCCGAGGGAACACTGAAGCTTTCTTT
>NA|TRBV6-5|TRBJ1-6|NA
CASTPGYGRRSPLHF
TGTGCCAGCACCCCGGGTTACGGGAGACGCTCACCCCTCCACTTT
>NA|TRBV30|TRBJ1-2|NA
CAWEEANYGYTF
TGTGCCTGGGAAGAAGCTAACTATGGCTACACCTTC
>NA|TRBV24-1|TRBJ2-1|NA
CATSDTGTLGGDEQFF
TGTGCCACCAGTGATACCGGGACCCTCGGAGGCGATGAGCAGTTCTTC
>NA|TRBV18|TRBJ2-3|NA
CASSPPRHTDTQYF
TGTGCCAGCTCACCACCGCGACACACAGATACGCAGTATTTT
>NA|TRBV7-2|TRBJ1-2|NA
CASSLGGYNYGYTF
TGTGCCAGCAGCTTAGGGGGGTATAACTATGGCTACACCTTC
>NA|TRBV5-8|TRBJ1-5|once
CASSLLENQPQHF
TGTGCCAGCAGCCTCCTAGAAAATCAGCCCCAGCATTTT
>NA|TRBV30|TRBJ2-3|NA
CAWSGKGTDTQYF
TGTGCCTGGAGTGGAAAGGGAACAGATACGCAGTATTTT
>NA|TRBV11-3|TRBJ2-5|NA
CASSLDSRWETQYF
TGTGCCAGCAGCTTAGACTCCCGGTGGGAGACCCAGTACTTC
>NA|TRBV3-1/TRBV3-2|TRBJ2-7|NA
CASSQGYRGHEQYF
TGTGCCAGCAGCCAAGGATATAGGGGCCACGAGCAGTACTTC
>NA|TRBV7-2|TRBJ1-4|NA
CASSLDSATNEKLFF
TGTGCCAGCAGCTTAGACAGTGCAACTAATGAAAAACTGTTTTTT
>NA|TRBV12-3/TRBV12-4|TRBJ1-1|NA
CASTVNTEAFF
TGTGCCAGCACCGTGAACACTGAAGCTTTCTTT
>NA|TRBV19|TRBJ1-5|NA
CASSISGVRNQPQHF
TGTGCCAGTAGTATCAGCGGGGTTCGCAATCAGCCCCAGCATTTT
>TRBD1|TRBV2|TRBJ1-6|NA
CASSGSTGYGSPLHF
TGTGCCAGCAGTGGGTCGACAGGGTATGGATCACCCCTCCACTTT
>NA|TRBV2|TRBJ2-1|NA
CASKLVVYNEQFF
TGTGCCAGCAAATTAGTTGTGTACAATGAGCAGTTCTTC
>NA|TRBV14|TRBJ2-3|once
CASSPAADTQYF
TGTGCCAGCAGCCCTGCGGCAGATACGCAGTATTTT
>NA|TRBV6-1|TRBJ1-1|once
CASSELGGRSTEAFF
TGTGCCAGCAGTGAACTGGGGGGGAGGAGCACTGAAGCTTTCTTT
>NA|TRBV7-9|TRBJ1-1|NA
CASSQARFRGARSNTEAFF
TGTGCCAGCAGCCAGGCAAGGTTTAGGGGGGCGCGGTCGAACACTGAAGCTTTCTTT
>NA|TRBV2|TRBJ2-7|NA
CASNTGSSYEQYF
TGTGCCAGCAACACGGGAAGCTCCTACGAGCAGTACTTC
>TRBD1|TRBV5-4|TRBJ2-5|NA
CASSLGGDRVLETQYF
TGTGCCAGCAGCTTGGGAGGGGACAGGGTTCTAGAGACCCAGTACTTC
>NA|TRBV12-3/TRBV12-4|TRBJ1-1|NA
CATTRRGGAFF
TGTGCCACCACTCGAAGGGGTGGAGCTTTCTTT
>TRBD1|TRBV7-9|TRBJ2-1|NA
CASSELRDRGKNEQFF
TGTGCCAGCAGCGAGCTGAGAGACAGGGGAAAGAATGAGCAGTTCTTC
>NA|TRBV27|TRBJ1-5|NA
CASGGGGNQPQHF
TGTGCCAGCGGAGGAGGGGGCAATCAGCCCCAGCATTTT
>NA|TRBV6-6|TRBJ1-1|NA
CASSYNQNTEAFF
TGTGCCAGCAGTTACAATCAGAACACTGAAGCTTTCTTT
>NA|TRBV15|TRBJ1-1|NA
CATSGDREKDTEAFF
TGTGCCACCAGCGGAGACCGGGAGAAAGACACTGAAGCTTTCTTT
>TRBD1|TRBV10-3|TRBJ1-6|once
CATRSPGQGNSPLHF
TGTGCCACCCGGTCACCGGGACAGGGTAATTCACCCCTCCACTTT
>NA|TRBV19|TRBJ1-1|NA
CASSSRDLSQGTEAFF
TGTGCCAGTAGTTCCCGGGACCTAAGCCAGGGCACTGAAGCTTTCTTT
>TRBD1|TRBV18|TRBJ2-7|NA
CASSPRDRGYEQYF
TGTGCCAGCTCACCACGGGACAGGGGCTACGAGCAGTACTTC
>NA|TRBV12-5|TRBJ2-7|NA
CASGLTPGEQYF
TGTGCTAGTGGTTTGACCCCGGGCGAGCAGTACTTC
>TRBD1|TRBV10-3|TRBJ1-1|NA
CAISRDRNTEAFF
TGTGCCATCAGTCGGGACAGGAACACTGAAGCTTTCTTT
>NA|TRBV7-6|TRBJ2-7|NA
CASSLAPDLSYEQYF
TGTGCCAGCAGCTTAGCGCCGGACTTATCCTACGAGCAGTACTTC
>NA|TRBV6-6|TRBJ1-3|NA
CASTLTLTANTIYF
TGTGCCAGCACTCTGACCCTTACGGCGAACACCATATATTTT
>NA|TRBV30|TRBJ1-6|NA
CAWSKGVYNSPLHF
TGTGCCTGGAGTAAAGGGGTTTATAATTCACCCCTCCACTTT
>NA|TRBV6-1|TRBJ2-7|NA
CASSEQWGSSYEQYF
TGTGCCAGCAGTGAACAGTGGGGTTCCTCCTACGAGCAGTACTTC
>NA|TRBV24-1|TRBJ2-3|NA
CATSDLTTDTQYF
TGTGCCACCAGTGATCTGACTACAGATACGCAGTATTTT
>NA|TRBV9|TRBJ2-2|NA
CARRVGGGTGELFF
TGTGCCCGCCGCGTAGGGGGGGGCACCGGGGAGCTGTTTTTT
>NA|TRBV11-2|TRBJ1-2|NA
CASSPTPSSGRYGYTF
TGTGCCAGCAGCCCTACCCCGAGTTCAGGGCGGTATGGCTACACCTTC
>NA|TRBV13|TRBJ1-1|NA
CASSLGQVFGEAFF
TGTGCCAGCAGCTTAGGACAGGTCTTCGGTGAAGCTTTCTTT
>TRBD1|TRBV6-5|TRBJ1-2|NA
CASRSGTGNRDGYTF
TGTGCCAGCAGATCCGGGACAGGGAATCGAGATGGCTACACCTTC
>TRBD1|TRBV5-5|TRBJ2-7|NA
CASSLAQGAHEQYF
TGTGCCAGCAGCTTGGCACAGGGGGCCCACGAGCAGTACTTC
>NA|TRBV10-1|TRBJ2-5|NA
CASSDKLGETQYF
TGCGCCAGCAGTGATAAACTTGGGGAGACCCAGTACTTC
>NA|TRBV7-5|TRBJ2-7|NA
CARSLFRPDGSYEQYF
TGTGCCAGAAGCTTATTCCGACCCGACGGCTCCTACGAGCAGTACTTC
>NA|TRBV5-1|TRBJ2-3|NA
CASTDIPTDTQYF
TGCGCCAGCACCGATATTCCCACAGATACGCAGTATTTT
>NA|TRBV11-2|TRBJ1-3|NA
CASSFPQRYSGNTIYF
TGTGCCAGCAGCTTCCCCCAGAGATACTCTGGAAACACCATATATTTT
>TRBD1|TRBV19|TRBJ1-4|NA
CASSRTGGAYVDEKLFF
TGTGCCAGTAGTCGGACAGGGGGCGCGTATGTGGATGAAAAACTGTTTTTT
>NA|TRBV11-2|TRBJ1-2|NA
CASSSPRTPYYGYTF
TGTGCCAGCAGCTCTCCGAGGACACCGTATTATGGCTACACCTTC
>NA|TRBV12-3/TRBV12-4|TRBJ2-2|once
CASSFDYTGELFF
TGTGCCAGCAGTTTTGACTACACCGGGGAGCTGTTTTTT
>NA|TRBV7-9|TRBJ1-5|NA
CASSVGGDNQPQHF
TGTGCCAGTAGTGTTGGGGGTGACAATCAGCCCCAGCATTTT
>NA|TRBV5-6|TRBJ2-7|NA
CASSFTGSYEQYF
TGTGCCAGCAGCTTCACAGGGTCCTACGAGCAGTACTTC
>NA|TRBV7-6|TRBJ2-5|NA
CASSLVVEQETQYF
TGTGCCAGCAGCTTAGTCGTCGAGCAAGAGACCCAGTACTTC
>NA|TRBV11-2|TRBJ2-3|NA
CASRYGGSTDTQYF
TGTGCCAGCAGGTATGGGGGGAGCACAGATACGCAGTATTTT
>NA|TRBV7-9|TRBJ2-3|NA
CASSPDISAQYF
TGTGCCAGCAGCCCGGACATCAGTGCGCAGTATTTT